The 20 T cell receptor beta chains listed next were all sequenced from one sample in a study of T cell clones after liver transplantation. Measured with immunoSEQ multiplex PCR; TCRdb has only the in-frame clones, and not every one. The sample holds about 99,000 clones, around 84% seen once. Sequencing was performed on CD4+ T cells from blood, taken approximately 45 months after liver transplant. The receptors originated from a human patient who received a liver transplant. Among the T cells, some may be from the graft donor.

The chain is built from TRBV9 and TRBJ2-1; TRBD1 or TRBD2 may be the D gene (5 bases each). V was clipped by 4 bases and J by 8 bases, with 13 bases between them. The CDR3 consists of 13 residues. The germline V gene encodes CDR1 SGDLS and CDR2 YYNGEE. CDR3 amino acids: CASSTRQGDEQFF. The CDR3 nucleotides are TGTGCCAGCAGCACCAGGCAGGGAGATGAGCAGTTCTTC.

The chain's CDR3 is CASSRDRATNEKLFF. The CDR3 DNA is TGTGCCAGCAGCCGAGACAGGGCAACTAATGAAAAACTGTTTTTT. The rearrangement links TRBV7-2 to TRBJ1-4; TRBD1 agrees at 7 bases. Germline V lookup: CDR1 SGHTA, CDR2 FQGNSA. The length of the CDR3 is 15 residues. V was clipped by 5 bases and J by 0 bases; unmatched bases: 3. Variable domain in full (rest from reference TRBV7-2 and TRBJ1-4): GAGVSQSPSNKVTEKGKDVELRCDPISGHTALYWYRQSLGQGLEFLIYFQGNSAPDKSGLPSDRFSAERTGGSVSTLTIQRTQQEDSAVYLCASSRDRATNEKLFFGSGTQLSVL.

The chain uses TRBV5-6 and TRBJ1-1; TRBD1 matches at 11 bases. The ends lost 0 bases at V and 6 bases at J; junction bases unmatched: 4. Germline CDR1 SGHDT, CDR2 YYEEEE. This CDR3 region has 15 residues. Here the CDR3 DNA reads TGTGCCAGCAGCTTGGCAGGACAGGGGGCATCTGAAGCTTTCTTT. Translated, it gives CASSLAGQGASEAFF.

The CDR3: CASSFSGSGADTQYF. The CDR3 region has the DNA TGTGCCAGCAGCTTTAGCGGGAGTGGGGCAGATACGCAGTATTTT. The gene calls are TRBV5-4 and TRBJ2-3; 9 nucleotides match TRBD2. V lost 2 bases and J lost 4; bases outside the gene matches: 5. Germline loops: CDR1 SGHNT, CDR2 YYREEE (reference sequence). The CDR3 runs 15 residues.

This chain connects TRBV2 to TRBJ1-5; D perhaps matches TRBD1 (5 bases). This CDR3 spans 13 amino acids. Trimming took 3 bases from V and 5 from J, leaving 8 bases between them. Germline V gene data show CDR1 as SNHLY and CDR2 as FYNNEI. The chain's CDR3 is CASSDRDYQPQHF. Written as DNA, the CDR3 is TGTGCCAGCAGTGACAGGGACTATCAGCCCCAGCATTTT.

The genes are TRBV19 and TRBJ1-5, with no clear D. V lost 3 bases, J lost 1 base, and 10 bases lay in between. CDR1 LNHDA and CDR2 SQIVND come from the germline V gene (reference sequence). The CDR3 sequence is 15 residues long. CDR3 region: CASSIRFGSNQPQHF. The DNA of the CDR3 is TGTGCCAGTAGTATCCGGTTTGGAAGCAATCAGCCCCAGCATTTT.

The chain combines TRBV7-2 with TRBJ2-3, with 9 nucleotides matching TRBD2. This CDR3 spans 16 amino acids. V trimming: 6 bases; J trimming: 0 bases; junction bases outside the gene matches: 7. Germline CDR1 reads SGHTA; CDR2 reads FQGNSA. Here the CDR3 DNA reads TGTGCCAGCAGGGCTAGCGGGACGACTAGCACAGATACGCAGTATTTT. This sequence encodes CASRASGTTSTDTQYF. The entire variable domain, with the rest obtained from reference TRBV7-2 and TRBJ2-3, is as follows: GAGVSQSPSNKVTEKGKDVELRCDPISGHTALYWYRQSLGQGLEFLIYFQGNSAPDKSGLPSDRFSAERTGGSVSTLTIQRTQQEDSAVYLCASRASGTTSTDTQYFGPGTRLTVL.

This chain links TRBV7-9 with TRBJ2-6, with D perhaps matching TRBD2 (5 bases). V lost 5 bases and J lost 1, with 9 bases in between. Germline lookup yields CDR1 SEHNR and CDR2 FQNEAQ (reference sequence). The CDR3 extends over 15 amino acids. CDR3 nucleotides: TGTGCCAGCAGCCCTGGAGGTTCTGGGGCCAACGTCCTGACTTTC. This encodes CASSPGGSGANVLTF.

The chain is built from TRBV27 and TRBJ1-5, with D hard to call. Germline CDR1 MNHEY, CDR2 SMNVEV (reference sequence). Trimming removed 2 bases at V and 5 bases at J, with 10 bases between. The length of the CDR3 is 14 residues. This CDR3 reads CASSLSYADQPQHF. In nucleotides, the CDR3 is TGTGCCAGCAGTTTAAGTTACGCAGATCAGCCCCAGCATTTT.

The V and J genes are TRBV7-9 and TRBJ1-1; D remains ambiguous. Germline CDR1 SEHNR, CDR2 FQNEAQ (reference sequence). CDR3 length: 14 residues. The V end was cut by 3 bases, the J end by 1 base, with 9 bases between. Here the CDR3 reads CASSFSGGNTEAFF. The CDR3 DNA follows: TGTGCCAGCAGCTTTTCGGGCGGGAACACTGAAGCTTTCTTT.

The V call is TRBV11-1, the J call TRBJ1-5; D is unresolved. V lost 2 bases and J lost 9, with 11 bases in between. The CDR3 spans 13 residues. The germline V gene encodes CDR1 SGHAT and CDR2 FQDESV (reference sequence). In DNA, the CDR3 is TGTGCCAGCAGCTTAAACGACAAAGGGCCCCAGCATTTT. It codes for CASSLNDKGPQHF.

The chain joins TRBV7-7 to TRBJ2-3; 10 bases are a match to TRBD2. V dropped 5 bases and J dropped 3; count of bases not matched to a gene: 8. The germline gives CDR1 SSHAT, CDR2 FNYEAQ (reference sequence). This CDR3 contains 16 residues. The CDR3 protein is CASSPLSGGATDTQYF. CDR3 sequence (DNA): TGTGCCAGCAGCCCACTCAGCGGGGGGGCAACAGATACGCAGTATTTT.

The chain recombines TRBV5-1 with TRBJ2-6; the match to TRBD1 covers 9 bases. V was clipped by 4 bases and J by 0 bases; unmatched bases: 2. CDR3 length: 16 residues. CDR1 is SGHRS, CDR2 YFSETQ, per germline. Here the CDR3 DNA reads TGCGCCAGCAGCCGGACAGGGGCCTCTGGGGCCAACGTCCTGACTTTC. This encodes CASSRTGASGANVLTF.

CDR3 region: CASSLTGNTEAFF. CDR3 DNA sequence: TGTGCCAGCAGCCTGACAGGGAACACTGAAGCTTTCTTT. V and J are TRBV6-5 and TRBJ1-1, with D tentatively TRBD1 (6 bases). The CDR3 is 13 residues long. V was cut by 6 bases and J by 1 base, with 9 bases left in between. Per the germline V gene, CDR1 is MNHEY and CDR2 is SVGAGI.

About this clone itself: Other nucleotide sequences from this sample produce the same CDR3. The genes are TRBV5-8 and TRBJ2-5; D unresolved. Germline CDR1 is SGHTS and CDR2 is YDEGEE. CDR3 length: 14 residues. The V and J ends lost 3 bases and 2 bases respectively, with 11 bases between them. CDR3 coding DNA: TGTGCCAGCAGCTGGGATACGGGTCAAGAGACCCAGTACTTC. Encoded protein: CASSWDTGQETQYF.

This chain links TRBV18 with TRBJ2-1, with D unclear. CDR1 is KGHSH and CDR2 is LQKENI in the germline V gene. The CDR3 length is 15 residues. The V end was cut by 2 bases, the J end by 10 bases, with 18 bases between. The CDR3 is CASSPLLASSAEQFF. The CDR3 nucleotides are TGTGCCAGCTCACCATTGCTCGCCTCCTCCGCGGAGCAGTTCTTC.

This chain links TRBV28 with TRBJ2-1; TRBD1 matches 8 bases. CDR1 is MDHEN and CDR2 is SYDVKM in the germline V gene. This CDR3 is built from 14 residues. Trimming removed 7 bases from V and 9 bases from J; junction bases left unmatched: 11. As DNA, the CDR3 is TGTGCCAGCACAAGATTTCCAGGGGGCAGTGAGCAGTTCTTC. Translating it yields CASTRFPGGSEQFF.

The chain has TRBV18 and TRBJ2-1; TRBD1 might be the D (6 bases). The V end lost 6 bases, the J end lost 7 bases, and 7 bases lay between the germline ends. CDR3 length: 11 amino acids. The germline V gene has CDR1 KGHSH and CDR2 LQKENI. Here the CDR3 DNA reads TGTGCCAGCTCCAGGGGTAATGAGCAGTTCTTC. As protein: CASSRGNEQFF.

The V and J genes are TRBV5-1 and TRBJ2-7; D is unresolved. V lost 2 bases and J lost 0, with 18 bases in between. CDR3 length equals 17 residues. The germline V gene has CDR1 SGHRS and CDR2 YFSETQ. The CDR3: CASSLLPNTLSSYEQYF. The CDR3 DNA reads TGCGCCAGCAGCTTATTGCCGAATACTTTATCCTCCTACGAGCAGTACTTC.

The rearrangement joins TRBV5-6 to TRBJ2-3, with TRBD2 identical over 13 bases. V dropped 4 bases and J dropped 5; count of bases not matched to a gene: 10. In germline, CDR1 is SGHDT, CDR2 YYEEEE. The CDR3 loop spans 17 amino acids. CDR3 sequence: CASSRTLAGGPGDTQYF. The CDR3 nucleotides read TGTGCCAGCAGCCGGACACTAGCGGGAGGGCCTGGAGATACGCAGTATTTT.